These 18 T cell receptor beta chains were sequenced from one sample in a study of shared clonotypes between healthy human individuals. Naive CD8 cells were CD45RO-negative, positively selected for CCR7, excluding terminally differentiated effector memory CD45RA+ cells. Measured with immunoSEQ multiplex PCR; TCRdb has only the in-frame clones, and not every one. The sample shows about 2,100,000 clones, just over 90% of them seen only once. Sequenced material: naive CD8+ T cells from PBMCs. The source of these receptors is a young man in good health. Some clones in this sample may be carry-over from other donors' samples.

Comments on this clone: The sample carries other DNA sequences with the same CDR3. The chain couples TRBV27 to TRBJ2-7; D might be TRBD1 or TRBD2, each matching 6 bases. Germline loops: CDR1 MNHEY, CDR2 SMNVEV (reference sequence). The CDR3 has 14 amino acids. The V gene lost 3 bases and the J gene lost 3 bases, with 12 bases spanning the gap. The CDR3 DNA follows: TGTGCCAGCAGTTTCGGGGGCGGGAACTACGAGCAGTACTTC. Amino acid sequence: CASSFGGGNYEQYF.

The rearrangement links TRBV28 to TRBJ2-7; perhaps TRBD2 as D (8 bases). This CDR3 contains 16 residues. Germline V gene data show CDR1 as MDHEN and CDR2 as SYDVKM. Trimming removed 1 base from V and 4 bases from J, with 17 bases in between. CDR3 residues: CASSLYSSGTVYEQYF. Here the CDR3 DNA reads TGTGCCAGCAGTTTATATAGTAGCGGGACAGTATACGAGCAGTACTTC.

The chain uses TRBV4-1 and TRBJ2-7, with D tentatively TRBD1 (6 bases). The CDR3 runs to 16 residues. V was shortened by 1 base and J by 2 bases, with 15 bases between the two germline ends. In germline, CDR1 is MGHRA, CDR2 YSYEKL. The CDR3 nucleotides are TGCGCCAGCAGCCAAGCGCCCCCGACAGGAGCCTACGAGCAGTACTTC. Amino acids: CASSQAPPTGAYEQYF.

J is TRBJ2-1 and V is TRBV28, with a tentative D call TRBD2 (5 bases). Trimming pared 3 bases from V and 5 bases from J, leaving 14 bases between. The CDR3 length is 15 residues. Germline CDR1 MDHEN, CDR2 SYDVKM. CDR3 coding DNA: TGTGCCAGCAGTTTTCCGGCAGAGGGAGACAATGAGCAGTTCTTC. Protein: CASSFPAEGDNEQFF.

CDR3 in DNA: TGTGCCAGTAAGGAGGGGATGATGGAGACCCAGTACTTC. Protein: CASKEGMMETQYF. The rearrangement joins TRBV19 to TRBJ2-5; D might be TRBD2 (6 bases). Germline values: CDR1 LNHDA, CDR2 SQIVND (reference sequence). The CDR3 is made up of 13 amino acids. The V gene lost 7 bases and the J gene lost 5 bases, with 14 bases spanning the gap.

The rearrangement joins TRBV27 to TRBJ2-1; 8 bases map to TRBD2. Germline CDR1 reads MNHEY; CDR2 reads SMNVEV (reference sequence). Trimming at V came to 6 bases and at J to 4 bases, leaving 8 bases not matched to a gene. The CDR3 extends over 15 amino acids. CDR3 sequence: CASRPLAATYNEQFF. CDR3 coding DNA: TGTGCCAGCAGACCACTAGCGGCTACATACAATGAGCAGTTCTTC.

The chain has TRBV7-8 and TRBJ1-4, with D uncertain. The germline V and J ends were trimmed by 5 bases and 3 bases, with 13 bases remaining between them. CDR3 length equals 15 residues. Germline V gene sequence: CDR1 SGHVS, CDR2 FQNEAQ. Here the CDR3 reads CASSTDWGANEKLFF. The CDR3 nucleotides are TGTGCCAGCAGCACGGACTGGGGAGCTAATGAAAAACTGTTTTTT.

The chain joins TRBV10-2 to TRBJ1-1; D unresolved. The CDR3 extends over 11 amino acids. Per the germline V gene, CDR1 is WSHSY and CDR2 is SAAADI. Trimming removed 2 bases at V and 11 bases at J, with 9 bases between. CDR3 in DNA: TGCGCCAGCAGTGAGCCCGGAGTGGCTTTCTTT. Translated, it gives CASSEPGVAFF.

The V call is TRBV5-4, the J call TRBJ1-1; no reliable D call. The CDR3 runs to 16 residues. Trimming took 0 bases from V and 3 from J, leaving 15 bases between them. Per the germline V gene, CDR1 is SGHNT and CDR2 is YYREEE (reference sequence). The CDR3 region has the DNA TGTGCCAGCAGCTTGGCGGCTGAAATCCACTACACTGAAGCTTTCTTT. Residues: CASSLAAEIHYTEAFF.

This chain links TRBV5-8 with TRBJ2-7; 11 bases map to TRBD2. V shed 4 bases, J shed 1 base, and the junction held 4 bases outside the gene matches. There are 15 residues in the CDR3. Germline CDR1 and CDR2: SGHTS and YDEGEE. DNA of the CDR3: TGTGCCAGCAGCGTCGGGACTAGCGGTTCCTACGAGCAGTACTTC. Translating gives CASSVGTSGSYEQYF. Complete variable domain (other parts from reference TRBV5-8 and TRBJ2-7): EAGVTQSPTHLIKTRGQQATLRCSPISGHTSVYWYQQALGLGLQFLLWYDEGEERNRGNFPPRFSGRQFPNYSSELNVNALELEDSALYLCASSVGTSGSYEQYFGPGTRLTVT.

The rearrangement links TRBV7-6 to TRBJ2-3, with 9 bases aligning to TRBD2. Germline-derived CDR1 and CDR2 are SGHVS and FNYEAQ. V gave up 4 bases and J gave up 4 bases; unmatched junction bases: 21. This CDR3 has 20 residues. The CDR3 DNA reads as TGTGCCAGCAGCTACGACTCTCACCCTGGGGTAGCGGGAGAGGCAGATACGCAGTATTTT. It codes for CASSYDSHPGVAGEADTQYF.

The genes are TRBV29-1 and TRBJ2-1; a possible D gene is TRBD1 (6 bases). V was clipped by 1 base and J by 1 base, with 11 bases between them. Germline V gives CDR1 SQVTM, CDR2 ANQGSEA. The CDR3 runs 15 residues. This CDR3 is CSVEGTAVSYNEQFF. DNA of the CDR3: TGCAGCGTTGAAGGGACAGCGGTTTCCTACAATGAGCAGTTCTTC.

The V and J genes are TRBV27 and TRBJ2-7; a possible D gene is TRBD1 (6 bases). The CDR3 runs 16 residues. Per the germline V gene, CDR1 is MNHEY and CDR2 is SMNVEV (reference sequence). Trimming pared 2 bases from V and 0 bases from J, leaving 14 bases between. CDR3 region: CASSLQGQGTSYEQYF. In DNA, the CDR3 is TGTGCCAGCAGTTTACAGGGGCAGGGCACCTCCTACGAGCAGTACTTC.

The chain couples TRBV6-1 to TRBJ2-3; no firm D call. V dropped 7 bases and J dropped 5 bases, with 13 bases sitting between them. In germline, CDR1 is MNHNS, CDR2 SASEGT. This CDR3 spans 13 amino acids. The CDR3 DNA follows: TGTGCCAGCACCCCGGGTTGGGGAGATACGCAGTATTTT. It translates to CASTPGWGDTQYF.

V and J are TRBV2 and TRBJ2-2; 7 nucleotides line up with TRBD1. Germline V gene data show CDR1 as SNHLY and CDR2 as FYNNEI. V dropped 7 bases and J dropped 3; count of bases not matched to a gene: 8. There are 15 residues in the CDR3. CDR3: CASTEGAGDTGELFF. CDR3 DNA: TGTGCCAGCACAGAGGGGGCAGGTGACACCGGGGAGCTGTTTTTT.

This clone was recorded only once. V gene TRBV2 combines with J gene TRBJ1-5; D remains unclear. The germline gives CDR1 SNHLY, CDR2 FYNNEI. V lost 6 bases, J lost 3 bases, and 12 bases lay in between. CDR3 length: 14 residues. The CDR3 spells CASRIRHSNQPQHF. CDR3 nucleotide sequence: TGTGCCAGCAGGATCCGGCACTCCAATCAGCCCCAGCATTTT.

The CDR3 loop is CASSQESRPGQATNEKLFF. The CDR3 region has the DNA TGCGCCAGCAGCCAAGAATCCCGGCCGGGCCAGGCGACTAATGAAAAACTGTTTTTT. The chain links TRBV4-3 to TRBJ1-4; D is uncertain. Deletions cut 0 bases from V and 2 bases from J, with 19 bases between. Germline-derived CDR1 and CDR2 are LGHNA and YSLEER. The CDR3 is made up of 19 amino acids.

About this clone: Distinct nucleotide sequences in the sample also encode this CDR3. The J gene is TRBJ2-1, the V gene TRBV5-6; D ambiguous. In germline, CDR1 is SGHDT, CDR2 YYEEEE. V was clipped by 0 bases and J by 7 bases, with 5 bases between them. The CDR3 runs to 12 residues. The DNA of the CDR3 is TGTGCCAGCAGCTTGGGGGCAAATGAGCAGTTCTTC. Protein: CASSLGANEQFF.